This T cell receptor beta chain appears in the sequencing data of a study of T cells in Graves' hyperthyroidism and ophthalmopathy. Pregnant or lactating patients were excluded, as were those with uncontrolled infection or other autoimmune disease. RNA transcripts yielded amplified TCR beta CDR3 regions. Initially, a first-round RT-PCR of the TCR CDR3 employed the HTBI primer set. TCRdb passed the multiplex PCR reads through MiXCR, listing each CDR3 protein once. Among 530,000 or so distinct CDR3 sequences listed, about half were seen once. V shed 3 bases and J shed 10 bases, with 19 bases lying between them. This CDR3 is 14 amino acids long. Germline values: CDR1 SGHRS, CDR2 YFSETQ. There are many counts of this clonotype.

The sample taken for sequencing was peripheral blood or thyroid tissue (not recorded which). The chain combines TRBV5-1 with TRBJ1-2; D is unresolved. This clonotype originated in a woman between 18 and 29 years old with Graves' hyperthyroidism. This chain's CDR3 is CASSSSPVSPIYTF. In DNA, the CDR3 is TGCGCCAGCAGCTCCTCCCCAGTGAGCCCAATCTACACCTTC.